This TCR beta chain originates from a study of shared T cell receptors in the human thymus. This clone was detected once. Sequencing used immunoSEQ multiplex PCR; TCRdb keeps in-frame clones, though not all of them. The repertoire holds over 650,000 clones, with 70% to 90% as singletons. The length of the CDR3 is 18 residues. Germline trimming cut 0 bases from V and 1 base from J; bases unmatched to any gene: 8. The germline V gene encodes CDR1 SGHRS and CDR2 YFSETQ. These data also formed part of another study, on human thymus T cells. As that study records: Healthy Finnish infants undergoing corrective surgery for congenital heart defects provided the donor material. Obtained as resections during corrective heart surgery, the thymus tissue was then studied.

The receptor was isolated from a boy less than two years old with a congenital heart defect. Sample: thymocytes. This sequence joins TRBV5-1 and TRBJ2-4; 9 nucleotides agree with TRBD1. In DNA, the CDR3 is TGCGCCAGCAGCTTGGGGACAGGGGCTGGGGGGGCCAAAAACATTCAGTACTTC. Amino acids: CASSLGTGAGGAKNIQYF.